These 28 T cell receptor beta chains came from one sample sequenced in a study of T cells expressing NK-cell markers (dated by TCRdb to 2020 to 2022). Libraries were constructed by 5' RACE. Data came from an Illumina HiSeq 2000. Each entry corresponds to one CDR3 protein sequence from reads that TCRdb reprocessed, and DNA is not given. This specimen's table enumerates about 540,000 distinct CDR3 sequences. The leading ten clones occupy approximately 3.6% of the sample. Specimen: blood T cells: a sorted CD56 or NKG2C T cell subset, CD4+ or CD8+ T cells, or bulk PBMC T cells (not recorded which). Receptor source: a man between 18 and 35 years old in good health. Donor details come from another sample of the same person, matched by shared clones.

The V and J genes are TRBV7-2 and TRBJ2-1; TCRdb picks TRBD1, but there is no DNA to check that call. The CDR3 runs to 12 residues. The V gene's germline CDR1 is SGHTA and CDR2 FQGNSA. This CDR3 reads CASTLATDEQFF.

The chain employs TRBV10-3 and TRBJ2-1; TCRdb calls TRBD2, which cannot be checked without DNA. This CDR3 is built from 15 residues. Germline V gene lookup returns CDR1 ENHRY and CDR2 SYGVKD. The CDR3 region is CAIRGTSGWMDEQFF.

V gene TRBV10-3 combines with J gene TRBJ1-3. This CDR3 is 14 amino acids long. Germline V CDR1 and CDR2: ENHRY, SYGVKD. CDR3 sequence reads: CAISDWMIGNTIYF.

This chain connects TRBV28 to TRBJ1-3. The CDR3 is made up of 12 amino acids. The V gene's germline CDR1 is MDHEN and CDR2 SYDVKM. CDR3: CASSPIGNTIYF.

This chain connects TRBV4-2 to TRBJ2-7; TCRdb selects TRBD2, and the lack of DNA leaves this call unchecked. Germline V lookup: CDR1 LGHNA, CDR2 YNFKEQ. The CDR3 totals 19 residues. The CDR3: CASSLSLTSGRALSYEQYF.

The chain joins TRBV29-1 to TRBJ2-5; no DNA is available, so the TRBD2 call from TCRdb remains unchecked. The CDR3 extends over 16 amino acids. Germline CDR1 is SQVTM and CDR2 is ANQGSEA. This CDR3 is CSVAGLADDISETQYF.

This chain links TRBV20-1 with TRBJ2-5; without DNA, the TCRdb call of TRBD2 cannot be checked. The CDR3 sequence is 15 residues long. In germline, CDR1 is DFQATT, CDR2 SNEGSKA (reference sequence). The CDR3 is CSARELASGVPAQYF.

This chain connects TRBV10-3 to TRBJ2-7; absent DNA, TCRdb's TRBD1 call cannot be checked. In germline, CDR1 is ENHRY, CDR2 SYGVKD. The CDR3 runs to 16 residues. The CDR3 region is CAISDPRDRGRNEQYF.

V is TRBV20-1 and J is TRBJ2-7; with no DNA, the TCRdb D assignment of TRBD1 cannot be verified. The CDR3 totals 16 residues. In germline, CDR1 is DFQATT, CDR2 SNEGSKA (reference sequence). This CDR3 reads CSARPGQGTARNEQYF.

The V and J genes are TRBV6-2 or TRBV6-3 and TRBJ2-4; TCRdb designates TRBD1, a call that cannot be tested without DNA. The length of the CDR3 is 14 residues. Germline loops: CDR1 MNHEY, CDR2 SVGEGT. This CDR3 is CASRPGEAKNIQYF.

V is TRBV5-1 and J is TRBJ2-3; TCRdb's D gene call, TRBD1, goes unchecked for lack of DNA. Germline V lookup: CDR1 SGHRS, CDR2 YFSETQ. This CDR3 has 15 residues. The CDR3 loop is CASSNGDQGADTQYF.

The rearrangement links TRBV4-2 to TRBJ2-3; the TCRdb D gene call, TRBD2, has no DNA to confirm it. The CDR3 is 14 amino acids. Germline lookup yields CDR1 LGHNA and CDR2 YNFKEQ. The CDR3 spells CASSPGLAIDTQYF.

The chain is built from TRBV29-1 and TRBJ1-1. Germline V gene sequence: CDR1 SQVTM, CDR2 ANQGSEA. This CDR3 comprises 11 residues. CDR3 sequence reads: CSVVFAGEAFF.

The rearrangement links TRBV6-2 or TRBV6-3 to TRBJ1-2; checking the TCRdb D call of TRBD1 is not possible without DNA. The CDR3 contains 14 residues. The germline CDR1 and CDR2 sequences are MNHEY and SVGEGT. The chain's CDR3 is CASSDAAGPGGYTF.

This rearrangement joins TRBV6-2 or TRBV6-3 to TRBJ2-7; TCRdb selects TRBD1, and the lack of DNA leaves this call unchecked. The CDR3 totals 15 residues. Per germline, CDR1 MNHEY and CDR2 SVGEGT. CDR3 residues: CASSSPNGGRYEQYF.

V is TRBV7-9 and J is TRBJ2-5. The CDR3 has 15 amino acids. CDR1 is SEHNR, CDR2 FQNEAQ, per germline (reference sequence). The CDR3 spells CASSPMTVREITQYF.

The V and J genes are TRBV6-2 or TRBV6-3 and TRBJ2-1; TCRdb lists TRBD1, though no DNA is available to test this call. This CDR3 spans 12 amino acids. From germline, CDR1 is MNHEY and CDR2 SVGEGT. The CDR3 is CASGTGGQWQFF.

The J gene is TRBJ2-7, the V gene TRBV6-2 or TRBV6-3; without DNA, the TCRdb call of TRBD2 cannot be checked. The CDR3 length is 14 residues. Germline V gives CDR1 MNHEY, CDR2 SVGEGT. The CDR3 sequence is CASSRTSPSYEQYF.

The chain has TRBV10-3 and TRBJ1-3. The germline V gene encodes CDR1 ENHRY and CDR2 SYGVKD. The CDR3 is made up of 13 amino acids. The CDR3 here is CAIMGLAGNTIYF.

This sequence joins TRBV15 and TRBJ1-5; TCRdb gives TRBD1 as the D gene, but with no DNA this cannot be confirmed. The germline gives CDR1 LNHNV, CDR2 YYDKDF (reference sequence). The CDR3 loop spans 14 amino acids. CDR3 residues: CATSWGQGEQPQHF.

The CDR3 region is CSALGQGKGTEAFF. The chain joins TRBV20-1 to TRBJ1-1; the D call from TCRdb, TRBD1, cannot be confirmed without DNA. From germline, CDR1 is DFQATT and CDR2 SNEGSKA (reference sequence). CDR3 length: 14 amino acids.

The chain has TRBV20-1 and TRBJ2-7. CDR3 length equals 16 residues. CDR1 DFQATT and CDR2 SNEGSKA come from the germline V gene (reference sequence). CDR3 loop: CSARDVSSGWVYEQYF.

The chain has TRBV2 and TRBJ2-5; no DNA is available, so the TRBD1 call from TCRdb remains unchecked. CDR1 and CDR2 (germline): SNHLY, FYNNEI. The CDR3 is 14 residues long. CDR3 loop: CASSRDVLRETQYF.

The chain recombines TRBV12-3 or TRBV12-4 with TRBJ1-6; TCRdb reports TRBD1, a call that lacks DNA to check it against. The CDR3 length is 13 residues. CDR3 loop: CASSVDRRSPLHF.

This chain links TRBV11-2 with TRBJ2-7; the D gene TCRdb calls, TRBD2, cannot be checked with no DNA. Germline V gene lookup returns CDR1 SGHAT and CDR2 FQNNGV. The CDR3 runs to 20 residues. The CDR3 loop is CASSLGRFGLAGENRYEQYF.

This chain joins TRBV12-3 or TRBV12-4 and TRBJ1-2. The CDR3 loop spans 15 amino acids. The CDR3 reads CASSRISVTPYGYTF.

This chain links TRBV7-2 with TRBJ1-1; TCRdb's assignment of TRBD1 cannot be checked, as there is no DNA. CDR3 length: 13 residues. CDR1 is SGHTA and CDR2 is FQGNSA in the germline V gene. The CDR3 loop is CASSSRTGNEAFF.

The chain has TRBV12-3 or TRBV12-4 and TRBJ2-7; without DNA, the TCRdb call of TRBD2 cannot be checked. The CDR3 is 13 amino acids. The CDR3 here is CASSVQLAYEQYF.